A selection of T cell receptor beta chains follows, all from one sample in a study of response to subunit inactivated influenza vaccine. TCRdb recomputed calls from the RT-PCR reads with MiXCR, one row per CDR3 protein. The sample contains approximately 700,000 distinct CDR3 sequences, roughly 14% of which appear only once. Sequencing used PBMCs from blood, obtained around two weeks before vaccination. These receptors all come from a man between 50 and 59 years old who received an inactivated influenza vaccine. CDR3s include the opening cysteine and the closing phenylalanine or tryptophan. D genes are given only for firm matches. Expanded clones are given a class, and other clones once, few, many or no size at all.

j_call v_call d_call clone_size cdr3_nt cdr3_aa
TRBJ1-6 TRBV7-9 . few TGTGCCAGCAGCCGAGAACAGGGTTCTAATTCACCCCTCCACTTT CASSREQGSNSPLHF
TRBJ1-2 TRBV6-5 . few TGTGCCAGCAGTTATAGCAGGGGTACTAACTATGGCTACACCTTC CASSYSRGTNYGYTF
TRBJ2-5 TRBV20-1 . many TGCAGTGCTAGGTTGCCCGGACCCCTCCCGAGAGGGTACTTC CSARLPGPLPRGYF
TRBJ2-2 TRBV7-9 . . TGTGCCAGCAGCTTATATCTTACCTCGAACACCGGGGAGCTGTTTTTT CASSLYLTSNTGELFF
TRBJ2-7 TRBV4-2 . . TGTGCCAGCAGCCCCCGGGACGCCGCCTACGAGCAGTACTTC CASSPRDAAYEQYF
TRBJ2-1 TRBV6-1 TRBD1 many TGTGCCAGCAGCGCCCACGACAGGGGCTCCTACAATGAGCAGTTCTTC CASSAHDRGSYNEQFF
TRBJ2-3 TRBV30 . few TGTGCCTGGAGTTTACGAAGCACAGATACGCAGTATTTT CAWSLRSTDTQYF
TRBJ1-2 TRBV29-1 . few TGCAGCGTTGAACAGGTAGCCTATGGCTACACCTTC CSVEQVAYGYTF
TRBJ2-5 TRBV29-1 . . TGCAGCGTTCTTAGCGGAGCCCGGGGAGAGACCCAGTACTTC CSVLSGARGETQYF
TRBJ2-5 TRBV5-1 . . TGCGCCAGCAGCGGGGACCAAGAGACCCAGTACTTC CASSGDQETQYF
TRBJ2-1 TRBV3-1 . . TGTGCCAGCAGTCAAAGGGGGTCGTGGGGCGATGAGCAGTTCTTC CASSQRGSWGDEQFF
TRBJ1-1 TRBV16 TRBD1 . TGTGCCAGCAGCCAAGCAAAAGACAGGGGCTCTGAAGCTTTCTTT CASSQAKDRGSEAFF
TRBJ2-1 TRBV12-3/TRBV12-4 TRBD2 . TGTGCCAGCAGGGGAACCACGGGACTAGCGGACTACAATGAGCAGTTCTTC CASRGTTGLADYNEQFF
TRBJ2-7 TRBV27 . few TGTGCCAGCAGTTTAAAGAGACCGCCTTTCGAGCAGTACTTC CASSLKRPPFEQYF
TRBJ2-5 TRBV5-1 TRBD1 . TGCGCCAGCAGCAATTTACAGGGGGGCCAAGAGACCCAGTACTTC CASSNLQGGQETQYF
TRBJ2-1 TRBV5-4 TRBD2 . TGTGCCAGCAGCTTGGCTAGCGGGGGCCTCTACAATGAGCAGTTCTTC CASSLASGGLYNEQFF
TRBJ1-6 TRBV7-9 TRBD1 . TGTGCCAGCAGGTGGGGGACAGATAATTCACCCCTCCACTTT CASRWGTDNSPLHF
TRBJ2-1 TRBV27 TRBD2 few TGTGCCAGCAGTTATTCGGGAGGGGCGGATGAGCAGTTCTTC CASSYSGGADEQFF
TRBJ2-3 TRBV5-4 TRBD2 . TGTGCCAGCAGATTAGCGGGAGAAGTCCGAGATACGCAGTATTTT CASRLAGEVRDTQYF
TRBJ1-2 TRBV20-1 . few TGCAGTGCTAGAGATCCCAGGACAGACTATGGCTACACCTTC CSARDPRTDYGYTF
TRBJ2-3 TRBV10-2 . many TGCGCCAGCAGCGGGACACCGGCAGATACGCAGTATTTT CASSGTPADTQYF
TRBJ1-5 TRBV10-3 . few TGTGCCAACGGGGACGGATCGAGCAATCAGCCCCAGCATTTT CANGDGSSNQPQHF
TRBJ1-3 TRBV30 . few TGTGCCTGGAGTGCGGACACCTCTGGAAACACCATATATTTT CAWSADTSGNTIYF
TRBJ2-5 TRBV28 . few TGTGCCAGCAGTTTACGCGGGACCTGGGAGACCCAGTACTTC CASSLRGTWETQYF
TRBJ1-1 TRBV29-1 . . TGCAGCGTTGAGGGGCCCGGAACTGAAGCTTTCTTT CSVEGPGTEAFF
TRBJ2-7 TRBV5-1 . few TGCGCCAGCAGCCGCGTTGACTGGACCCCCTCCTACGAGCAGTACTTC CASSRVDWTPSYEQYF
TRBJ2-3 TRBV18 . . TGTGCCAGCTCACCCGGACCCTCAAACACAGATACGCAGTATTTT CASSPGPSNTDTQYF
TRBJ2-1 TRBV7-2 TRBD2 . TGTGCCAGCAGCTGGGGGTATCGGGGGGGGGCCGGAAATGAGCAGTTCTTC CASSWGYRGGAGNEQFF
TRBJ2-1 TRBV20-1 TRBD2 . TGCAGTCCCAGGAGCCCGGGGGGACGGGGTGAGCAGTTCTTC CSPRSPGGRGEQFF
TRBJ2-7 TRBV27 TRBD2 few TGTGCCAGCAGTTTAATTTCTTGGGAGGGAACCCACTACGAGCAGTACTTC CASSLISWEGTHYEQYF
TRBJ2-1 TRBV29-1 . many TGCAGCGTTCTCTTTCTAGAGAGCTCCTACAATGAGCAGTTCTTC CSVLFLESSYNEQFF
TRBJ2-1 TRBV24-1 TRBD2 . TGTGCCACCAGTGACCGGGACTATACGATGGGTAATGAGCAGTTCTTC CATSDRDYTMGNEQFF
TRBJ1-2 TRBV2 TRBD1 . TGTGCCAGCAGTGTAGACAGGGAAGATGGCTACACCTTC CASSVDREDGYTF
TRBJ2-6 TRBV3-1 . few TGTGCCAGCAGCTTCAACTCTGGGGCCAACGTCCTGACTTTC CASSFNSGANVLTF
TRBJ2-3 TRBV5-1 TRBD1 . TGCGCCAGCAGCCCATGGACAGGGGAGGGAACAGATACGCAGTATTTT CASSPWTGEGTDTQYF